This TCR beta chain was recorded in a study of radiation and T cells in renal cell carcinoma. Study-wide results and caveats: Pretreatment tumor biopsies were lacking, so baseline clonotypes are unknown. Top tumor clonotypes rose in blood 2 weeks post-radiation, then contracted.

Trimming cost V 0 bases and J 6 bases, with 14 bases left between them. Germline V gene sequence: CDR1 MRHNA, CDR2 SNTAGT. The CDR3 loop spans 16 amino acids. The repertoire was sequenced with immunoSEQ multiplex PCR; TCRdb's copy has only in-frame clones and lacks some. Of about 43,000 clones detected, around four fifths appear once; the ten largest clones hold 27%. This clone was detected only a few times. Its antigen is unidentified. Time point meaning: blood 4 weeks post-SBRT, at nephrectomy. Treatment described: 15 Gy SBRT to primary tumor, nephrectomy 4 weeks later. Nephrectomy followed 15 Gy stereotactic body radiation by 4 weeks. Clear cell pathology was present in this patient's renal cell carcinoma.

J is TRBJ2-2 and V is TRBV6-4; TRBD1 might be the D (6 bases). The clonotype was recovered from a woman in her 70s with renal cell carcinoma. The sample consisted of blood, taken from a patient whose treatment included radiotherapy and nephrectomy. The CDR3 region is CASSDSGTPGAGELFF. In DNA, the CDR3 is TGTGCCAGCAGTGACTCCGGGACACCCGGGGCCGGGGAGCTGTTTTTT.